The clone carrying this T cell receptor (beta chain) was observed a few times. This record belongs to a study of identical twins. TCRdb recomputed calls from the 5' RACE reads with MiXCR, one row per CDR3 protein. This sample has 1.5 million to 2 million distinct CDR3 sequences; around 33% occur once, and the top ten carry approximately 0.25%. Germline-derived CDR1 and CDR2 are SGHRS and YFSETQ. The CDR3 contains 19 residues. The trim removed 0 bases at V and 0 bases at J, leaving 11 bases unmatched. The chain links TRBV5-1 to TRBJ2-3; 9 bases line up with TRBD2. The TCR was taken from a newborn girl in good health. The sequenced material came from cord blood. The CDR3 coding sequence is TGCGCCAGCAGCTTGGGTCTGAGCTATGGGACTAGCAGCACAGATACGCAGTATTTT. Translated: CASSLGLSYGTSSTDTQYF.